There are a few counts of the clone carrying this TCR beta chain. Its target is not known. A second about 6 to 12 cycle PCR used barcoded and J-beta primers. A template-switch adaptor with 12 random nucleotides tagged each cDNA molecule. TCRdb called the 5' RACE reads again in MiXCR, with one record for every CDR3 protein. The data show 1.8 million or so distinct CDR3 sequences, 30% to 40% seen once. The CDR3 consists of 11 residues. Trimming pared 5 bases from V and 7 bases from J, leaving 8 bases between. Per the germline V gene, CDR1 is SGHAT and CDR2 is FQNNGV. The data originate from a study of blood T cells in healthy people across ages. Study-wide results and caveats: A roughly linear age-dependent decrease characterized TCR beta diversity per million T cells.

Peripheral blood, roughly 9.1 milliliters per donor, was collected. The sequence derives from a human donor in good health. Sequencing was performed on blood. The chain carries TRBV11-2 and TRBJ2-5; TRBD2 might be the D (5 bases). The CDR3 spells CASSKRGTQYF. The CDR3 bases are TGTGCCAGCAGCAAACGGGGGACCCAGTACTTC.